This paragraph covers one TCR beta chain sequence. The specificity of this receptor is unknown. Base quality data are lacking; no much larger clone is found one base away. Interpreted using the paper, the treatment or condition label stands for: oral pan-JAK inhibitor, 5-10 mg twice daily. From alopecia areata patients, peripheral blood was collected along with lesional scalp punch biopsies. PBMCs were isolated by density centrifugation and stained for CD3, CD4 and CD8, and CD4+ and CD8+ T cells were sorted on a FACSAria. The data derive from a study of CD8+ T cells in alopecia areata (dated by TCRdb to 2017 to 2018). Regarding the study in general: The treated patients took part in an open-label pilot trial in which moderate-to-severe alopecia areata was treated with oral tofacitinib at 5 to 10 mg twice daily. In treated patients, disease severity was measured using the SALT score, which gives the percentage of scalp surface area affected. To study T cell clonal expansion in alopecia areata, the researchers applied high-throughput TCRbeta sequencing to both the C3H/HeJ mouse model and human patients. Amplification of TCRbeta CDR3 regions was done by immunoSEQ multiplex PCR using 35 Vbeta forward primers and 13 Jbeta reverse primers. Patients stayed on tofacitinib for 6 to 18 months and then had 6 months of follow-up off drug so that delayed response and recurrence could be assessed. Tofacitinib-treated patients had biopsies at baseline and at 4 and 24 weeks of treatment, with a later scalp biopsy in several patients. RNA was extracted with the PAXgene miRNA kit for fixed scalp, the miRNeasy kit for PBMCs, and the RNeasy kit for mouse skin. On the human side, TCRbeta sequencing was run on scalp tissue and on sorted CD4+ and CD8+ peripheral blood T cells from healthy controls and from alopecia areata patients with either patchy or totalis/universalis disease. Clonality in the scalp was compared among normal scalp (n=4), patchy alopecia areata scalp (n=8), and alopecia totalis/universalis scalp (n=8). The study at large found these results: During tofacitinib treatment, many expanded lesional clones remained in scalp and blood, and this persistence may partly explain relapse after treatment is stopped. Higher clonality and more expanded CD8+ clones were observed in lesional scalp than in normal scalp, particularly in alopecia totalis/universalis, a finding suggestive of antigenic drive. Unlike mouse skin, which is dominated by gammadelta T cells, normal human skin has resident alphabeta T cells that are also sequenced, and this complicates analysis of the scalp TCR repertoire. Scalp clonality and the number of expanded CD8+ clones among the top 100 scalp clones were significantly decreased by tofacitinib. Because the treated cohort was small and included a single nonresponder, larger studies are needed to assess links between baseline CD8+ expansion and response. Compared with mice, TCR sequences shared between patients were less clear, possibly partly because of HLA diversity across the patient population.

The library was obtained by the immunoSEQ multiplex PCR assay. To provide template for TCR sequencing, every sample had RNA extracted and reverse transcribed into cDNA. First-strand cDNA was synthesized with SuperScript III using a 2:1 mix of oligo-dT and random hexamers. A synthetic immune receptor repertoire was used to assess amplification bias, and residual bias was removed computationally. In the source study's methods: Raw reads were preprocessed for error removal, and CDR3 was defined according to IMGT conventions as running from the conserved cysteine to phenylalanine. Clonality was calculated as 1 minus Shannon entropy normalized by log2 of the number of productive unique TCRs. Scalp TCRbeta sequences were cross-referenced with sorted blood CD4 and CD8 repertoires so that the CD4 or CD8 identity of scalp clones could be inferred. What TCRdb holds here is the immuneACCESS table cut down to in-frame rearrangements. Part of the clones is not present; checked against another copy, under half of the missing clones reflect an unresolved V gene, and the others are unexplained. D and trimming come from the DNA, and the V and J calls and clone size come from that table. This sample lists about 190,000 clones; about three fifths were detected once. Of the sample, about 1.3% is held by the ten largest clones.

Germline trimming amounts to 0 bases on V and 6 bases on J, with 8 as the count of junction bases outside the gene matches. Including the terminal cysteine and phenylalanine, the CDR3 comprises 17 residues. Only the CDR3 portion is preserved as DNA: 51 bases, with reading frame beginning at the first base. According to the germline V gene, CDR1 reads SGHVS and CDR2 reads FQNEAQ. The receptor was derived from a human donor with alopecia areata. This material consisted of CD4+ T cells sorted from blood, taken at approximately week 50, from a patient treated with tofacitinib. This chain is built from TRBV7-8 and TRBJ1-1, and TRBD1 aligns with 12 junction nucleotides. CDR3 loop: CASSLAQGQGAYAEAFF. The nucleotide sequence reads TGTGCCAGCAGCTTAGCCCAGGGACAGGGGGCGTACGCTGAAGCTTTCTTT.